A single sample is the source of the 31 T cell receptor beta chains below, sequenced in a study of blood T cell repertoires in COVID-19. Assay: immunoSEQ multiplex PCR; the TCRdb copy retains only in-frame clones and omits some. The sample shows 300,000 to 400,000 clones, 65% to 90% of them seen only once. Sequencing was performed on PBMCs or T cells enriched from blood (not recorded which). Source of these receptors: a woman aged 40 to 55 with acute COVID-19.

The chain employs TRBV27 and TRBJ2-2; D is uncertain. Germline values: CDR1 MNHEY, CDR2 SMNVEV (reference sequence). V was trimmed by 5 bases and J by 6 bases, leaving 10 bases between them. The length of the CDR3 is 13 residues. The CDR3, as DNA: TGTGCCAGCAGTCCCCAGGCTTCCGGGGAGCTGTTTTTT. Translating gives CASSPQASGELFF.

The rearrangement joins TRBV19 to TRBJ2-3, with 13 bases identical to TRBD2. Germline V CDR1 and CDR2: LNHDA, SQIVND (reference sequence). The CDR3 is made up of 20 amino acids. Trimming took 5 bases from V and 5 from J; bases not matched to a gene: 19. DNA for the CDR3: TGTGCCAGTAGTGCCGGGACTAGCGGGACCCAGGTCCAGGTAATAGATACGCAGTATTTT. As protein: CASSAGTSGTQVQVIDTQYF. Full variable domain (rest looked up from reference TRBV19 and TRBJ2-3): DGGITQSPKYLFRKEGQNVTLSCEQNLNHDAMYWYRQDPGQGLRLIYYSQIVNDFQKGDIAEGYSVSREKKESFPLTVTSAQKNPTAFYLCASSAGTSGTQVQVIDTQYFGPGTRLTVL.

The V call is TRBV10-3, the J call TRBJ1-4; 10 bases agree with TRBD1. The V and J ends lost 2 bases and 8 bases, in that order; junction bases with no gene match: 8. Germline V gene data show CDR1 as ENHRY and CDR2 as SYGVKD. The CDR3 has 16 residues. The CDR3, as DNA: TGTGCCATCAGTGAGGTAACCGGGACAGGGGTAGAAAAACTGTTTTTT. It specifies CAISEVTGTGVEKLFF.

This chain uses TRBV11-3 with TRBJ1-1; possibly TRBD1 for D (5 bases). Per germline, CDR1 SGHNT and CDR2 YENEEA. The CDR3 contains 14 residues. Trimming pared 3 bases from V and 0 bases from J, leaving 8 bases between. The CDR3 DNA follows: TGTGCCAGCAGCTTGGGGCGAGTGAACACTGAAGCTTTCTTT. It encodes CASSLGRVNTEAFF.

This clone was observed a few times. V usage is TRBV6-5 and J usage is TRBJ1-2; 7 positions match TRBD1. The CDR3 runs 13 residues. J was trimmed by 6 bases and V by 7 bases; bases with no gene match: 8. The germline V gene encodes CDR1 MNHEY and CDR2 SVGAGI. This CDR3 reads CASTTTGKNGYTF. As DNA, the CDR3 is TGTGCCAGCACCACGACAGGGAAGAATGGCTACACCTTC.

The V gene is TRBV5-1, the J gene TRBJ2-1; 10 bases line up with TRBD2. The length of the CDR3 is 19 residues. Germline-derived CDR1 and CDR2 are SGHRS and YFSETQ. With V trimmed by 4 bases and J by 5 bases, 18 bases remained unmatched. The CDR3 reads CASSPLPRRLLAGDNEQFF. The CDR3 bases are TGCGCCAGCAGCCCTCTTCCCCGGCGCCTTCTAGCGGGAGACAATGAGCAGTTCTTC.

This clone occurred once. In DNA form, the CDR3 reads TGCAGCGTTGAGTTCCCACAGGGTGTCTATGGCTACACCTTC. As protein: CSVEFPQGVYGYTF. The chain employs TRBV29-1 and TRBJ1-2, with D perhaps matching TRBD1 (6 bases). Per germline, CDR1 SQVTM and CDR2 ANQGSEA. The CDR3 is 14 residues long. V lost 3 bases and J lost 4, with 15 bases in between.

The CDR3 bases are TGTGCCAGCAGCCCGCGTGGGGGCCACCCAAGGGAGACCCAGTACTTC. This codes for CASSPRGGHPRETQYF. The chain is built from TRBV7-2 and TRBJ2-5, with D perhaps matching TRBD1 (6 bases). The CDR3 runs to 16 residues. Trimming shortened V by 5 bases and J by 5 bases, and 21 bases separated the two germline ends. Germline CDR1 and CDR2: SGHTA and FQGNSA.

J is TRBJ2-1 and V is TRBV2; possible D gene TRBD1, 6 bases. This CDR3 comprises 16 residues. CDR1 SNHLY and CDR2 FYNNEI come from the germline V gene. The V gene lost 2 bases and the J gene lost 5 bases, with 16 bases spanning the gap. CDR3 sequence (DNA): TGTGCCAGCAGTGAATCCCCCATCAGGGGCCACAATGAGCAGTTCTTC. Translation gives CASSESPIRGHNEQFF.

The gene calls are TRBV5-1 and TRBJ2-2; 9 bases are a match to TRBD2. With V trimmed by 4 bases and J by 1 base, 5 bases remained unmatched. The CDR3 length is 16 residues. The V gene's germline CDR1 is SGHRS and CDR2 YFSETQ. The CDR3 protein is CASSRRLAVNTGELFF. The CDR3 DNA reads as TGCGCCAGCAGCCGCCGACTAGCGGTGAACACCGGGGAGCTGTTTTTT.

The gene calls are TRBV6-7 and TRBJ1-1; perhaps TRBD1 as D (6 bases). TRBV6-7 is given ORF status, its function remaining uncertain. V was cut by 6 bases and J by 1 base, with 12 bases left in between. The CDR3 sequence is 14 residues long. The CDR3 spells CASSFRTANTEAFF. CDR3 DNA sequence: TGTGCCAGCAGCTTTAGGACAGCGAACACTGAAGCTTTCTTT.

This chain links TRBV28 with TRBJ2-2; TRBD2 aligns across 7 bases. The CDR3 sequence is 15 residues long. Per the germline V gene, CDR1 is MDHEN and CDR2 is SYDVKM. After removal of 7 bases from V and 4 bases from J, the junction contained 9 bases not matched to a gene. The CDR3: CASKRGSASTGELFF. The CDR3, as DNA: TGTGCCAGCAAGCGGGGTAGCGCGAGCACCGGGGAGCTGTTTTTT. Full variable domain (rest looked up from reference TRBV28 and TRBJ2-2): DVKVTQSSRYLVKRTGEKVFLECVQDMDHENMFWYRQDPGLGLRLIYFSYDVKMKEKGDIPEGYSVSREKKERFSLILESASTNQTSMYLCASKRGSASTGELFFGEGSRLTVL.

The rearrangement joins TRBV7-9 to TRBJ1-1, with D perhaps TRBD1 (5 bases). The CDR3 runs 15 residues. V shed 5 bases and J shed 10 bases, with 23 bases lying between them. CDR1 and CDR2 (germline): SEHNR, FQNEAQ (reference sequence). DNA of the CDR3: TGTGCCAGCAGCCTTAGTAAGAGTAGGGGATCAGGAGCTTTCTTT. This sequence encodes CASSLSKSRGSGAFF.

J is TRBJ2-5 and V is TRBV11-2; a possible D gene is TRBD2 (6 bases). The V gene's germline CDR1 is SGHAT and CDR2 FQNNGV. The CDR3 is 19 residues long. V shed 5 bases and J shed 3 bases, with 28 bases lying between them. CDR3 loop: CASSQSDGLASLYKETQYF. DNA of the CDR3: TGTGCCAGCAGCCAGAGCGATGGGCTAGCGAGCTTATACAAAGAGACCCAGTACTTC.

The chain links TRBV10-3 to TRBJ2-1; 16 nucleotides line up with TRBD2. CDR1 and CDR2 from the germline V gene are ENHRY and SYGVKD. CDR3 length equals 17 residues. J gave up 8 bases and V 4 bases, and 8 bases lay outside the gene matches. The CDR3 sequence is CAISGGTSGRAHYEQFF. The CDR3 DNA sequence: TGTGCCATCAGTGGGGGGACTAGCGGGAGGGCCCATTATGAGCAGTTCTTC.

The V call is TRBV9, the J call TRBJ2-2; 9 bases line up with TRBD2. The J segment lost 5 bases and the V segment lost 3 bases, leaving 11 bases of the junction unmatched. The germline V gene encodes CDR1 SGDLS and CDR2 YYNGEE. The CDR3 has 17 amino acids. The CDR3 region has the DNA TGTGCCAGCAGCGCCCGGGGTCTAGCGGGATTGACCGGGGAGCTGTTTTTT. Its protein is CASSARGLAGLTGELFF. Combining the CDR3 with reference TRBV9 and TRBJ2-2 gives the whole variable domain DSGVTQTPKHLITATGQRVTLRCSPRSGDLSVYWYQQSLDQGLQFLIQYYNGEERAKGNILERFSAQQFPDLHSELNLSSLELGDSALYFCASSARGLAGLTGELFFGEGSRLTVL.

This clone was seen only a few times. The chain couples TRBV7-2 to TRBJ2-1; 8 positions agree with TRBD1. The V and J ends lost 5 bases and 8 bases, in that order; junction bases with no gene match: 8. The CDR3 is 14 amino acids. Per germline, CDR1 SGHTA and CDR2 FQGNSA. The CDR3 region is CASSDRDRRHEQFF. The CDR3 DNA reads TGTGCCAGCAGCGACCGGGACAGGAGGCATGAGCAGTTCTTC.

The V gene is TRBV6-5, the J gene TRBJ1-2; 8 bases map to TRBD1. V was pared by 0 bases and J by 4 bases, with 4 bases of the junction left unmatched. Per germline, CDR1 MNHEY and CDR2 SVGAGI. The CDR3 is made up of 15 amino acids. This CDR3 reads CASSYSAGGTYGYTF. The DNA for the CDR3 is TGTGCCAGCAGTTACTCGGCAGGGGGCACCTATGGCTACACCTTC.

This chain links TRBV7-9 with TRBJ1-4; D remains ambiguous. The germline gives CDR1 SEHNR, CDR2 FQNEAQ (reference sequence). CDR3 size: 14 residues. The V end lost 7 bases, the J end lost 7 bases, and 16 bases lay between the germline ends. DNA of the CDR3: TGTGCCAGCAACGGACTAACGCGGGGTGAAAAACTGTTTTTT. Its protein product is CASNGLTRGEKLFF.

J is TRBJ2-1 and V is TRBV18; D might be TRBD2 (5 bases). CDR3 size: 15 residues. V shed 5 bases and J shed 6 bases, with 17 bases lying between them. The germline V gene has CDR1 KGHSH and CDR2 LQKENI. The CDR3 protein is CASSSWTQDANEQFF. The CDR3 nucleotides are TGTGCCAGCTCATCCTGGACTCAGGACGCCAATGAGCAGTTCTTC.

The rearrangement joins TRBV24-1 to TRBJ2-1; weak D call: TRBD1 (7 bases). CDR3 length: 15 amino acids. Trimming shortened V by 4 bases and J by 6 bases, and 15 bases separated the two germline ends. CDR1 is KGHDR, CDR2 SFDVKD, per germline. The CDR3 bases are TGTGCCACCAGTGAGACGACAGGGACTGGCAATGAGCAGTTCTTC. Protein: CATSETTGTGNEQFF.

V is TRBV7-9 and J is TRBJ2-2; D ambiguous. Germline loops: CDR1 SEHNR, CDR2 FQNEAQ (reference sequence). The CDR3 is made up of 13 amino acids. Trimming took off 6 bases at V and 4 bases at J, with 9 bases between the two ends. This CDR3 is CASSGQPTGELFF. The CDR3 DNA sequence: TGTGCCAGCAGTGGCCAACCCACCGGGGAGCTGTTTTTT.

The rearrangement joins TRBV6-5 to TRBJ2-1, with D tentatively TRBD1 (5 bases). V was trimmed by 7 bases and J by 6 bases, leaving 13 bases between them. Looked up from germline, CDR1 is MNHEY and CDR2 is SVGAGI. This CDR3 has 13 amino acids. The CDR3 coding sequence is TGTGCCAGCATTCAATCAGGGTCCAATGAGCAGTTCTTC. Amino acid sequence: CASIQSGSNEQFF.

The genes are TRBV4-2 and TRBJ2-3, with D possibly TRBD2 on 6 matching bases. This CDR3 comprises 16 residues. Germline loops: CDR1 LGHNA, CDR2 YNFKEQ. V shed 1 base and J shed 2 bases, with 13 bases lying between them. CDR3 loop: CASSQVAVGNTDTQYF. In DNA form, the CDR3 reads TGTGCCAGCAGCCAAGTAGCGGTCGGGAACACAGATACGCAGTATTTT.

The V gene is TRBV9, the J gene TRBJ1-2; 7 nucleotides match TRBD1. Per germline, CDR1 SGDLS and CDR2 YYNGEE. V shed 2 bases and J 3 bases; nucleotides not matched to a gene: 1. The CDR3 length is 13 residues. The CDR3 region is CASSVGQYYGYTF. CDR3 DNA sequence: TGTGCCAGCAGCGTGGGACAGTACTATGGCTACACCTTC.

The V call is TRBV7-2, the J call TRBJ2-3, with a tentative D call TRBD2 (5 bases). The ends were cut back, 0 bases at V and 1 base at J, with 5 bases in the middle. CDR1 and CDR2 (germline): SGHTA, FQGNSA. This CDR3 spans 14 amino acids. For the CDR3, the DNA is TGTGCCAGCAGCTTAGCTAGCGGCACAGATACGCAGTATTTT. This sequence encodes CASSLASGTDTQYF.

V and J are TRBV9 and TRBJ1-2, with D maybe TRBD1 (5 bases). Trimming shortened V by 2 bases and J by 2 bases, and 7 bases separated the two germline ends. The CDR3 totals 13 residues. Germline V gene lookup returns CDR1 SGDLS and CDR2 YYNGEE. CDR3 protein: CASSVQGNYGYTF. The CDR3 DNA is TGTGCCAGCAGCGTTCAGGGAAACTATGGCTACACCTTC. Variable domain in full (rest from reference TRBV9 and TRBJ1-2): DSGVTQTPKHLITATGQRVTLRCSPRSGDLSVYWYQQSLDQGLQFLIQYYNGEERAKGNILERFSAQQFPDLHSELNLSSLELGDSALYFCASSVQGNYGYTFGSGTRLTVV.

The chain couples TRBV3-1 (or the pseudogene TRBV3-2) to TRBJ1-4; tentatively, D is TRBD1 (6 bases). Trimming cost V 5 bases and J 7 bases, with 17 bases left between them. The germline gives CDR1 LGHDT, CDR2 YNNKEL (reference sequence). The CDR3 has 15 amino acids. The CDR3 sequence is CASSYGAGAREKLFF. Here the CDR3 DNA reads TGTGCCAGCAGCTACGGCGCGGGGGCGCGTGAAAAACTGTTTTTT.

The chain joins TRBV7-9 to TRBJ1-5; D gene ambiguous. The V gene's germline CDR1 is SEHNR and CDR2 FQNEAQ (reference sequence). The ends were cut back, 1 base at V and 7 bases at J, with 8 bases in the middle. The CDR3 length is 13 residues. CDR3: CASSLGRSQPQHF. DNA of the CDR3: TGTGCCAGCAGCTTAGGAAGGAGCCAGCCCCAGCATTTT.

The rearrangement uses TRBV18 and TRBJ1-1; 10 bases agree with TRBD1. V shed 4 bases, J shed 7 bases, and the junction held 3 bases outside the gene matches. Germline lookup yields CDR1 KGHSH and CDR2 LQKENI. The length of the CDR3 is 13 residues. CDR3 residues: CASSQRDRGEAFF. CDR3 coding DNA: TGTGCCAGCTCACAAAGGGACAGGGGTGAAGCTTTCTTT.

The V gene is TRBV5-4, the J gene TRBJ1-5, with D possibly TRBD1 on 6 matching bases. The CDR3 runs 15 residues. V was shortened by 5 bases and J by 2 bases, with 14 bases between the two germline ends. The germline V gene has CDR1 SGHNT and CDR2 YYREEE (reference sequence). This CDR3 reads CASSSGGIGNQPQHF. CDR3 nucleotide sequence: TGTGCCAGCAGTTCGGGGGGCATTGGCAATCAGCCCCAGCATTTT.